What follows are 9 T cell receptor beta chains derived from one specimen sequenced in a study of T-cell reconstitution after alpha-beta-depleted transplantation in children. The authors prepared the TCRbeta library with unique molecular identifiers. MiXCR was run by TCRdb on the PCR reads, yielding one entry per CDR3 protein. The sample lists 210,000 or so distinct CDR3 sequences, approximately 10% seen once, with 28% in the top ten. Sequences were derived from PBMCs, sampled before TCRalphabeta/CD19-depleted stem cell transplant. The receptors originated from a child less than two years old with acute myeloid leukemia, due to receive a stem cell transplant.

This clonotype has at least ten counts. This chain joins TRBV10-3 and TRBJ1-2; D gene unclear. The CDR3 runs to 16 residues. Trimming stripped 4 bases from V and 1 base from J, with 16 bases between. Germline-derived CDR1 and CDR2 are ENHRY and SYGVKD. The CDR3 DNA sequence: TGTGCCATCAGTGTCAGTCGTCAAGGGCTTAACTATGGCTACACCTTC. Its translation is CAISVSRQGLNYGYTF.

The table lists this clonotype with many counts. The V gene is TRBV5-1, the J gene TRBJ1-1; the D gene is possibly TRBD1 (5 bases). This CDR3 has 14 residues. Germline assignment: CDR1 SGHRS and CDR2 YFSETQ. The V gene lost 4 bases and the J gene lost 6 bases, with 16 bases spanning the gap. CDR3 nucleotide sequence: TGCGCCAGCAGCCAAGGGGATTTAGGGTCTGAAGCTTTCTTT. It is translated as CASSQGDLGSEAFF.

The rearrangement uses TRBV20-1 and TRBJ2-7; 10 nucleotides agree with TRBD2. Germline trimming cut 5 bases from V and 0 bases from J; bases unmatched to any gene: 7. Germline values: CDR1 DFQATT, CDR2 SNEGSKA (reference sequence). The CDR3 spans 15 residues. In DNA form, the CDR3 reads TGCAGTGCTTCAAAACCTAGCGGGGGCTCCTACGAGCAGTACTTC. This encodes CSASKPSGGSYEQYF.

This clonotype was picked up many times. The genes are TRBV10-3 and TRBJ2-3; D is possibly TRBD2 (5 bases). Trimming left V 6 bases short and J 3 bases short, with 10 bases between. Germline CDR1 is ENHRY and CDR2 is SYGVKD. CDR3 size: 13 residues. CDR3 bases: TGTGCCATCAGGGACTCCCTGACAGATACGCAGTATTTT. Translation: CAIRDSLTDTQYF.

This clonotype was seen many times. This chain links TRBV5-1 with TRBJ2-1; D is ambiguous. This CDR3 contains 12 residues. Trimming left V 4 bases short and J 6 bases short, with 8 bases between. The germline gives CDR1 SGHRS, CDR2 YFSETQ. The CDR3 DNA reads as TGCGCCAGCAGCCTACCTAGCAATGAGCAGTTCTTC. It codes for CASSLPSNEQFF.

Many counts were recorded for this clonotype. V and J are TRBV20-1 and TRBJ1-1, with 11 bases that match TRBD1. This CDR3 comprises 14 residues. V trimming: 1 base; J trimming: 4 bases; junction bases outside the gene matches: 2. Germline CDR1 is DFQATT and CDR2 is SNEGSKA (reference sequence). CDR3 protein: CSARVGTGGTEAFF. The CDR3 DNA follows: TGCAGTGCTAGAGTTGGGACAGGGGGCACTGAAGCTTTCTTT.

This clonotype occurred a few times. The chain carries TRBV18 and TRBJ1-2; 7 positions match TRBD1. Germline-derived CDR1 and CDR2 are KGHSH and LQKENI. Trimming at V came to 3 bases and at J to 8 bases, leaving 12 bases not matched to a gene. This CDR3 region has 15 residues. The CDR3, as DNA: TGTGCCAGCTCACCCACGACAGGGATGAGTTGGGGCTACACCTTC. Amino acids: CASSPTTGMSWGYTF. The whole variable domain, filled in from reference TRBV18 and TRBJ1-2, reads NAGVMQNPRHLVRRRGQEARLRCSPMKGHSHVYWYRQLPEEGLKFMVYLQKENIIDESGMPKERFSAEFPKEGPSILRIQQVVRGDSAAYFCASSPTTGMSWGYTFGSGTRLTVV.

This clonotype appeared many times. The junction shows a germline mismatch at one end, possibly a read error. The chain carries TRBV5-1 and TRBJ2-1; tentatively, D is TRBD1 (6 bases). Germline CDR1 is SGHRS and CDR2 is YFSETQ. CDR3 size: 14 residues. The DNA of the CDR3 is TGCGCCAGCGGCTTGGGACACGGGTACAATGAGCAGTTCTTC. Protein: CASGLGHGYNEQFF.

There are many counts of this clonotype. V is TRBV12-3 or TRBV12-4 and J is TRBJ2-7; 9 bases are shared with TRBD1. V was clipped by 7 bases and J by 0 bases; unmatched bases: 7. The CDR3 has 15 residues. The CDR3 DNA follows: TGTGCCAGCACTCTGACAGGGGGAGCCTCCTACGAGCAGTACTTC. Encoded protein: CASTLTGGASYEQYF.